This is a list of T cell receptor beta chains from one sample in a study of T cells after somatic rescue of genetic block. Clones were read by immunoSEQ multiplex PCR, and TCRdb kept only the in-frame ones, dropping some. The sample lists tens of thousands of clones, just under 95% seen once, with around 3% in the top ten. Sequenced: peripheral blood mononuclear cells (PBMCs). The source is a man between 35 and 55 years old. Both conserved end residues are part of each CDR3. Only some rows state a clone size, as once, few, many or a class for expanded clones.

CASTLGLGVLYEQYF | TRBJ2-7 | - | TRBV13
CASRGTGPNTGELFF | TRBJ2-2 | once | TRBV7-9
CASSPGGGPNYGYTF | TRBJ1-2 | - | TRBV18
CASRVTSALTGELFF | TRBJ2-2 | once | TRBV10-2
CARINQPQHF | TRBJ1-5 | - | TRBV6-6
CASSSPGLAPNSPLHF | TRBJ1-6 | - | TRBV27
CASSQERVAMGEQFF | TRBJ2-1 | - | TRBV4-1
CASSPFTGSPFF | TRBJ2-1 | once | TRBV18
CASSLDSGGGQPQHF | TRBJ1-5 | - | TRBV11-2
CASSLRGEVGDTQYF | TRBJ2-3 | - | TRBV4-2
CASSPTPTDAQGRFF | TRBJ1-4 | - | TRBV18
CASSQPPGRDEQYF | TRBJ2-7 | - | TRBV4-1
CASSLALKGRGNTEAFF | TRBJ1-1 | - | TRBV7-9
CASIVLAGPYEQYF | TRBJ2-7 | - | TRBV2